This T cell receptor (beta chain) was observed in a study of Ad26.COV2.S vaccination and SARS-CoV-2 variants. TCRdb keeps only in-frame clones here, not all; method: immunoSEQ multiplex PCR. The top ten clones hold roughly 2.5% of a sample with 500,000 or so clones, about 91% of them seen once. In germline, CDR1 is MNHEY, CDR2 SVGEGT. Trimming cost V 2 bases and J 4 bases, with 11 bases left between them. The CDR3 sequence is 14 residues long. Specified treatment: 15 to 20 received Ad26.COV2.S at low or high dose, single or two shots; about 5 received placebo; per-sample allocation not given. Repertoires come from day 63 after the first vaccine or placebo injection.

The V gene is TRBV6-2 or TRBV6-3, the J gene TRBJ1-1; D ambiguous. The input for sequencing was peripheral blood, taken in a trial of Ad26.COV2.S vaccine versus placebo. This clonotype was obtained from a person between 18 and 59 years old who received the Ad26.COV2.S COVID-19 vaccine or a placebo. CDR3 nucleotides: TGTGCCAGCAGTTACCAGAGGGTGCGCACTGAAGCTTTCTTT. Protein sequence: CASSYQRVRTEAFF.